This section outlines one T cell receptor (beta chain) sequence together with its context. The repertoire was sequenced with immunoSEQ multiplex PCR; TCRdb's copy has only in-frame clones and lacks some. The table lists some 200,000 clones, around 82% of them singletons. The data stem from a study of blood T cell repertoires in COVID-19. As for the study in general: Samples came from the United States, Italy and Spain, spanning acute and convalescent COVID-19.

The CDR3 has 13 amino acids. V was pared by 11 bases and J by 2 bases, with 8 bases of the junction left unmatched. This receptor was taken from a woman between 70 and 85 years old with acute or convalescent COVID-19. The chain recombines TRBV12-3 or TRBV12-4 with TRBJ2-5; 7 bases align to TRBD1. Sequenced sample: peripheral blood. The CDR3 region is CAYRKGQQETQYF. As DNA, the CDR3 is TGTGCCTATCGCAAGGGACAGCAAGAGACCCAGTACTTC.